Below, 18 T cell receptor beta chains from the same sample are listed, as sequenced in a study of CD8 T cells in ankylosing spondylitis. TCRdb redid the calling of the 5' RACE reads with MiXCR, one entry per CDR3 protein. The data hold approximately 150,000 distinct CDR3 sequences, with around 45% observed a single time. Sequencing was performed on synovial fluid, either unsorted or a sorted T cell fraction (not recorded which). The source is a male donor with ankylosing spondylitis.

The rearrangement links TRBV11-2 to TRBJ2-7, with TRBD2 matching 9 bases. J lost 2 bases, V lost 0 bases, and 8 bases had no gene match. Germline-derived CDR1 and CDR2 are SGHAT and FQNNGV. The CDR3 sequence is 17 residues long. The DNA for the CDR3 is TGTGCCAGCAGCTTAGATCAAGCGGGGGGACTCCCCTACGAGCAGTACTTC. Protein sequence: CASSLDQAGGLPYEQYF.

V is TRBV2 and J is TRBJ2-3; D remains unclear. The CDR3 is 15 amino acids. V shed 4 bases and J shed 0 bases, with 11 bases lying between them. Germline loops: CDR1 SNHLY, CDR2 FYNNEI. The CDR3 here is CASSVSALSTDTQYF. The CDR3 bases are TGTGCCAGCAGTGTTTCGGCTTTAAGCACAGATACGCAGTATTTT.

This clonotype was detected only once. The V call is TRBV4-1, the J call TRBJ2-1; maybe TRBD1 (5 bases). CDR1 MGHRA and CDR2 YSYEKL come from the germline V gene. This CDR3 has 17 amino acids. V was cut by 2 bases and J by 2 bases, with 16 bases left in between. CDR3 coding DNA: TGCGCCAGCAGCCAACTGCTAAGGGCCAGGGCCTACAATGAGCAGTTCTTC. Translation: CASSQLLRARAYNEQFF.

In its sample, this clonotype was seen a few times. The CDR3 reads CAIRVGTSGNNEQFF. The CDR3 bases are TGTGCCATCAGGGTCGGGACTAGCGGAAACAATGAGCAGTTCTTC. J is TRBJ2-1 and V is TRBV10-3; 11 bases map to TRBD2. Looked up from germline, CDR1 is ENHRY and CDR2 is SYGVKD. After removal of 6 bases from V and 5 bases from J, the junction contained 6 bases not matched to a gene. The CDR3 has 15 amino acids.

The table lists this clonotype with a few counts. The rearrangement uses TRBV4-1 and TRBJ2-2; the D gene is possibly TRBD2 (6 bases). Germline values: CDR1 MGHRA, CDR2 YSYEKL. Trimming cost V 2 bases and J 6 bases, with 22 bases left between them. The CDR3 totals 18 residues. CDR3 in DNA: TGCGCCAGCAGCCAACGTCCTCCTAGCGTCGAGAAGCCCGGGGAGCTGTTTTTT. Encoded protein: CASSQRPPSVEKPGELFF.

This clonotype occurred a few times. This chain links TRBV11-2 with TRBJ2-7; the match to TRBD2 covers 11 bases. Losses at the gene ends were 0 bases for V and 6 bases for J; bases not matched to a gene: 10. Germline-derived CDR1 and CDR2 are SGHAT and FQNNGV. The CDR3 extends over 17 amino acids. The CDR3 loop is CASSLDSQLAGDPEQYF. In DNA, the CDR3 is TGTGCCAGCAGCTTAGATTCCCAACTAGCGGGGGACCCCGAGCAGTACTTC.

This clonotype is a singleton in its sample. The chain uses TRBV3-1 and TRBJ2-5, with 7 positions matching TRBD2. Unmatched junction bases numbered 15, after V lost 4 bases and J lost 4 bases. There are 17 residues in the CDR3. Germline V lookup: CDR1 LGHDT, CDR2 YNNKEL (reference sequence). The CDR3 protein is CASSRWTSWGEGETQYF. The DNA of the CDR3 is TGTGCCAGCAGCCGTTGGACTAGTTGGGGAGAAGGAGAGACCCAGTACTTC.

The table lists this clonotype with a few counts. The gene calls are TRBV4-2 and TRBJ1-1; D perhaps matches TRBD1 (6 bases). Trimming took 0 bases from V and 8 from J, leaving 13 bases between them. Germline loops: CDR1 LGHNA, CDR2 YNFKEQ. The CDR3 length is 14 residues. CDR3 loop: CASSQEGFRGEAFF. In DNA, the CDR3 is TGTGCCAGCAGCCAAGAGGGATTCAGGGGCGAAGCTTTCTTT.

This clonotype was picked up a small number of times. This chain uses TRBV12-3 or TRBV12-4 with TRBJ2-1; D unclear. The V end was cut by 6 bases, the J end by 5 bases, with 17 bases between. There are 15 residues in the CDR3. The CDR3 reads CASSPIPTTNNEQFF. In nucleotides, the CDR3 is TGTGCCAGCAGCCCGATCCCGACAACTAACAATGAGCAGTTCTTC.

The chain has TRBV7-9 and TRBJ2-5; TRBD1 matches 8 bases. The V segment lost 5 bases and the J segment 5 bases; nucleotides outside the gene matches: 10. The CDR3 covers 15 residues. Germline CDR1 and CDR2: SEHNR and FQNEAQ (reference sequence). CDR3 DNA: TGTGCCAGCAGCCCTGGGACAGGATCCGTGGAGACCCAGTACTTC. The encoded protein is CASSPGTGSVETQYF.

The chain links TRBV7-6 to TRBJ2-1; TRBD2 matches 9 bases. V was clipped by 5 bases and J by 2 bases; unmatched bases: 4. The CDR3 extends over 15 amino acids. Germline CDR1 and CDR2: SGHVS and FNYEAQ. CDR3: CASSTLAGPYNEQFF. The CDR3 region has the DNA TGTGCCAGCAGCACACTAGCGGGTCCCTACAATGAGCAGTTCTTC.

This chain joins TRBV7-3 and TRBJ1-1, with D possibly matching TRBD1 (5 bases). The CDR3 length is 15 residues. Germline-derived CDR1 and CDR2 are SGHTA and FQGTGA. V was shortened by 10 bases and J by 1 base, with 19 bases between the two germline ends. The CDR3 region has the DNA TGTGCCATTCGGGGGGGGAACGACGGGAACACTGAAGCTTTCTTT. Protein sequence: CAIRGGNDGNTEAFF.

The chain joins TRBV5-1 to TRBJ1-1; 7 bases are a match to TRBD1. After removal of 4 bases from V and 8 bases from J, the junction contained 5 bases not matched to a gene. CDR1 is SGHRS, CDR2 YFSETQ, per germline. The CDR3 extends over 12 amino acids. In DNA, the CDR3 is TGCGCCAGCAGCACGACAGGGACCGAAGCTTTCTTT. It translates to CASSTTGTEAFF.

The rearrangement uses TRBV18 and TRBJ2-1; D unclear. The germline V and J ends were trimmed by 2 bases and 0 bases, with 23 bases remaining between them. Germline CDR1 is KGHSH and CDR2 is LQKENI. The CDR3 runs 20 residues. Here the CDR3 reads CASSPIGWRWVIFSYNEQFF. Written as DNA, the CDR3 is TGTGCCAGCTCACCAATTGGTTGGCGGTGGGTGATATTCTCCTACAATGAGCAGTTCTTC.

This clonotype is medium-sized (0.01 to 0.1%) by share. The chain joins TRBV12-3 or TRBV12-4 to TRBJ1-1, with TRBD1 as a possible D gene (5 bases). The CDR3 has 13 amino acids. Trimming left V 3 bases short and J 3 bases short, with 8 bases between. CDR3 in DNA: TGTGCCAGCAGTTTGTGGGGGGACACTGAAGCTTTCTTT. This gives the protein CASSLWGDTEAFF.

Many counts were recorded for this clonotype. CDR3 sequence (DNA): TGTGCCAGCAGCTCCGGGACTGGCCCAGGGACCCAGTACTTC. Translating it yields CASSSGTGPGTQYF. The gene calls are TRBV7-6 and TRBJ2-5; D is perhaps TRBD2 (6 bases). Germline assignment: CDR1 SGHVS and CDR2 FNYEAQ. The CDR3 length is 14 residues. Deletions cut 4 bases from V and 7 bases from J, with 16 bases between.

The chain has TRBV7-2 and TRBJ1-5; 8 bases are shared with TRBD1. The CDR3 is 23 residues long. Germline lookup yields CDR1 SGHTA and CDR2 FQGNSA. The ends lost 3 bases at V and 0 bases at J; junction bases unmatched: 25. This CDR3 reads CASSFSPWGLDRDSPYSNQPQHF. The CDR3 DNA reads TGTGCCAGCAGCTTCTCTCCATGGGGCCTGGACAGGGATTCCCCTTATAGCAATCAGCCCCAGCATTTT.

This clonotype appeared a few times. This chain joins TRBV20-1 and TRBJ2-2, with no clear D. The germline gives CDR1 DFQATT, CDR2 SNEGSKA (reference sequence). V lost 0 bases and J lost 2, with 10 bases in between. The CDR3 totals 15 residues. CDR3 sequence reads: CSARDIPHNTGELFF. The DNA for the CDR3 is TGCAGTGCTAGAGATATCCCCCATAACACCGGGGAGCTGTTTTTT.